This T cell receptor delta chain appears in the sequencing data of a study of gamma-delta chains in newborns, infants, children. CDR3 length: 18 amino acids. Germline V gene sequence: CDR1 GEAIGNYY, CDR2 EKD. Trimming left V 0 bases short and J 1 base short, with 12 bases between. This clone has only a few counts. Possible read error: a much larger clone is one base away. TCRdb reanalyzed the reads using CATT. The top ten hold about 15% of the sample, which has 2,000 to 3,000 delta-chain clones, around 1% seen once. Sequenced input: blood. This chain connects TRDV2 to TRDJ3; D perhaps matches TRDD3 (6 bases). The sequence derives from a child who was a newborn, infant or young child, either healthy, febrile or measles-vaccinated (not recorded which). The CDR3 loop reads CACDTVGATSWDTRQMFF. CDR3 coding DNA: TGTGCCTGTGACACCGTGGGGGCTACATCCTGGGACACCCGACAGATGTTTTTC.